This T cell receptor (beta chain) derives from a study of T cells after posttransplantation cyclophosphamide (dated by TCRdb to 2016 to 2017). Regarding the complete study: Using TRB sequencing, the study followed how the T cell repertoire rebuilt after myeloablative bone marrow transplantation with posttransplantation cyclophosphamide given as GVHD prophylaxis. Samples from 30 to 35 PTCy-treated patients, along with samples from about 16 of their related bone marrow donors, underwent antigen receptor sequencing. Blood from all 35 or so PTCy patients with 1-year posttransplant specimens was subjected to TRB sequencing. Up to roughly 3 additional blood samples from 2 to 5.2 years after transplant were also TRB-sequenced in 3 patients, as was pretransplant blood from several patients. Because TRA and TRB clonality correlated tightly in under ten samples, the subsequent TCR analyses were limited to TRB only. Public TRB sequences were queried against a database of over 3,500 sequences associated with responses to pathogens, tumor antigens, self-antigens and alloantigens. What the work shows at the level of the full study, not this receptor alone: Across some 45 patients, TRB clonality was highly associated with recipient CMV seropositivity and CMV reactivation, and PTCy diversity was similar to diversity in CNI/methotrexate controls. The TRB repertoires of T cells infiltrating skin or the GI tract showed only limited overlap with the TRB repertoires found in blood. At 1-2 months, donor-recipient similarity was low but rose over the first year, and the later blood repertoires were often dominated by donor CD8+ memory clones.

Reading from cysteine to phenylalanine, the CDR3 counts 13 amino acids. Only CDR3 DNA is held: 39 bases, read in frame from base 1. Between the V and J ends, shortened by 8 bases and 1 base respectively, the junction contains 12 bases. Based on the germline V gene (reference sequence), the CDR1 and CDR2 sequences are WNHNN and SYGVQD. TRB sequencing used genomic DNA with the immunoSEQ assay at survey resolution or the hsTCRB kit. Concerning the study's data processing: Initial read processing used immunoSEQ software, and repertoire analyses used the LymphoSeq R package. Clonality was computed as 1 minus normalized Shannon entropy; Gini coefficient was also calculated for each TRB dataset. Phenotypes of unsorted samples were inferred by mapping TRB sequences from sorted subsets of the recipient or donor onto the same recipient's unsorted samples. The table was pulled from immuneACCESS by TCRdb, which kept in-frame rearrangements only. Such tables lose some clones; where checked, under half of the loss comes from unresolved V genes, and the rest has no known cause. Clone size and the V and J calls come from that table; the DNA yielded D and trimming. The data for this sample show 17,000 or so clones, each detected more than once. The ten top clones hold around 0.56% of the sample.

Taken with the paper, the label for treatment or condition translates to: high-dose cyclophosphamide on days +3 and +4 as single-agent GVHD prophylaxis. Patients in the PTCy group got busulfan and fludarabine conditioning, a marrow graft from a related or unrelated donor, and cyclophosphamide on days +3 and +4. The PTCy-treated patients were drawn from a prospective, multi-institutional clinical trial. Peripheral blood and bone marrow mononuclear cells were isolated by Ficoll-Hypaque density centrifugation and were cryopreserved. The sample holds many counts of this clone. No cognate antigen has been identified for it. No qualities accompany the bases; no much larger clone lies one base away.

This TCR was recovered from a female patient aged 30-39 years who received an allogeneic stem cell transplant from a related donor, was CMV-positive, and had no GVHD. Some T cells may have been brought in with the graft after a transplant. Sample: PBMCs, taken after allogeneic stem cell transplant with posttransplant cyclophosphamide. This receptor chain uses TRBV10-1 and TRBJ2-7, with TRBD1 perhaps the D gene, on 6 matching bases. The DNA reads TGCGCCAGCCAGGGGACGGATTCCTACGAGCAGTACTTC. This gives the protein CASQGTDSYEQYF.